The clone carrying this TCR beta chain was seen a single time. The assay was immunoSEQ multiplex PCR, and TCRdb's table has in-frame clones only and misses some. The sample lists 100,000 or so clones; roughly 90% were seen once. These data belong to a study of control samples from healthy donors and cancer patients. Germline assignment: CDR1 DFQATT and CDR2 SNEGSKA (reference sequence). V was cut by 7 bases and J by 1 base, with 7 bases left in between. The CDR3 contains 11 residues. The chain links TRBV20-1 to TRBJ1-1; D gene uncertain. This clonotype originated in a man aged 30 to 45 in good health. Material: blood. The CDR3 DNA reads as TGCAGTGGGGTGCGGAACACTGAAGCTTTCTTT. It specifies CSGVRNTEAFF.